The 10 T cell receptor beta chains given below trace back to one sample, sequenced in a study of blood T cells in healthy people across ages. Primed by a sample-barcoded 5' primer and a J-beta primer mix, a second PCR proceeded for 7 to 11 cycles. TCRdb itself ran the 5' RACE reads through MiXCR, one entry per CDR3 protein. This sample has about 1.1 million distinct CDR3 sequences, with 35% to 40% found just once. Sequenced sample: blood. Source of these receptors: a man younger than 35 in good health.

V is TRBV4-1 and J is TRBJ1-4, with a possible D match to TRBD1 (5 bases). Trimming pared 3 bases from V and 15 bases from J, leaving 14 bases between. CDR3 length: 12 amino acids. Germline CDR1 and CDR2: MGHRA and YSYEKL. The CDR3 region is CASSQGDQRMFF. As DNA, the CDR3 is TGCGCCAGCAGCCAGGGGGACCAAAGGATGTTTTTT.

The chain has TRBV5-1 and TRBJ2-3; D is undetermined. CDR1 is SGHRS and CDR2 is YFSETQ in the germline V gene. The CDR3 length is 14 residues. Trimming shortened V by 4 bases and J by 0 bases, and 9 bases separated the two germline ends. The CDR3 bases are TGCGCCAGCAGCGTGCTATCTAGCACAGATACGCAGTATTTT. Protein sequence: CASSVLSSTDTQYF.

The genes are TRBV4-3 and TRBJ2-3; D uncertain. CDR3 length: 14 residues. Trimming cost V 0 bases and J 6 bases, with 10 bases left between them. Germline CDR1 LGHNA, CDR2 YSLEER. The CDR3 reads CASSQDKAPDTQYF. In DNA form, the CDR3 reads TGCGCCAGCAGCCAAGATAAAGCACCCGATACGCAGTATTTT.

This clonotype was seen more than once but under ten times. The gene calls are TRBV7-2 and TRBJ1-1; tentative D call: TRBD1 (5 bases). V dropped 2 bases and J dropped 3 bases, with 19 bases sitting between them. Germline V gene data show CDR1 as SGHTA and CDR2 as FQGNSA. CDR3 length: 17 amino acids. CDR3 sequence (DNA): TGTGCCAGCAGCTTAAGGTCGGGTGACAGTTACCACACTGAAGCTTTCTTT. This translates into CASSLRSGDSYHTEAFF.

The rearrangement links TRBV18 to TRBJ1-2; no reliable D call. The germline V and J ends were trimmed by 4 bases and 2 bases, with 11 bases remaining between them. This CDR3 has 14 residues. Germline V gene sequence: CDR1 KGHSH, CDR2 LQKENI. The DNA for the CDR3 is TGTGCCAGCTCACTAAACAGAGAGAACTATGGCTACACCTTC. This translates into CASSLNRENYGYTF.

The sample holds one count of this clonotype. A read error may account for a junction end that differs from germline. The V and J genes are TRBV12-3 or TRBV12-4 and TRBJ2-3, with 7 bases aligning to TRBD2. CDR3 size: 14 residues. The CDR3 loop is CASITSERTDTQYF. DNA of the CDR3: TGCGCCAGCATAACTAGCGAACGCACAGATACGCAGTATTTT.

In its sample, this clonotype was seen a few times. The genes are TRBV10-3 and TRBJ1-2; unclear D gene. The germline CDR1 and CDR2 sequences are ENHRY and SYGVKD. Trimming cost V 4 bases and J 0 bases, with 9 bases left between them. This CDR3 comprises 14 residues. Written as DNA, the CDR3 is TGTGCCATCAGTGCCAGCGGAGCTAACTATGGCTACACCTTC. Residues: CAISASGANYGYTF.

The chain couples TRBV5-1 to TRBJ1-2, with D hard to call. Deletions cut 4 bases from V and 6 bases from J, with 16 bases between. The length of the CDR3 is 14 residues. CDR1 SGHRS and CDR2 YFSETQ come from the germline V gene. Here the CDR3 reads CASSPNGEMDGYTF. The CDR3, as DNA: TGCGCCAGCAGCCCGAACGGGGAGATGGATGGCTACACCTTC.

This clonotype was counted between two and nine times. This chain joins TRBV7-2 and TRBJ2-1; D gene unclear. The CDR3 extends over 15 amino acids. Trimming stripped 2 bases from V and 8 bases from J, with 16 bases between. The germline V gene has CDR1 SGHTA and CDR2 FQGNSA. The CDR3 reads CASSLYVQIRDEQFF. The CDR3 DNA reads as TGTGCCAGCAGCTTATACGTCCAAATCAGAGATGAGCAGTTCTTC. The full variable domain, completed using reference TRBV7-2 and TRBJ2-1, is GAGVSQSPSNKVTEKGKDVELRCDPISGHTALYWYRQSLGQGLEFLIYFQGNSAPDKSGLPSDRFSAERTGGSVSTLTIQRTQQEDSAVYLCASSLYVQIRDEQFFGPGTRLTVL.

The chain couples TRBV7-9 to TRBJ2-1; no firm D call. The J call may not be correct, given that the DNA end is closer to TRBJ2-7. In germline, CDR1 is SEHNR, CDR2 FQNEAQ (reference sequence). The length of the CDR3 is 15 residues. CDR3 sequence (DNA): TGTGCCAGCACGCTGGGGTCGAGCTCCTACAATGAGCAGTACTTC. Protein sequence: CASTLGSSSYNEQYF.